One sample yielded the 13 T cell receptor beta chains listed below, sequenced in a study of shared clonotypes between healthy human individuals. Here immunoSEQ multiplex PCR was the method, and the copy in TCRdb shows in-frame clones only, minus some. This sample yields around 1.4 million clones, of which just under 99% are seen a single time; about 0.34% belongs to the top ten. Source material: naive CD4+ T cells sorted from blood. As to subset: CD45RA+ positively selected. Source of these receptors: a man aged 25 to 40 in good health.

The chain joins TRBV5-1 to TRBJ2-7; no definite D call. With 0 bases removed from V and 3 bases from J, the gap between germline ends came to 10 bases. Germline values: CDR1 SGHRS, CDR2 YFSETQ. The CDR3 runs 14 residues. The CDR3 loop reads CASSLVGPNYEQYF. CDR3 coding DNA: TGCGCCAGCAGCTTGGTAGGGCCCAACTACGAGCAGTACTTC.

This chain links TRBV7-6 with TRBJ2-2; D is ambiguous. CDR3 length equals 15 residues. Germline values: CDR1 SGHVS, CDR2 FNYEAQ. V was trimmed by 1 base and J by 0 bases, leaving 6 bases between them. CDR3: CASSLDSSNTGELFF. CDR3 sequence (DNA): TGTGCCAGCAGCTTAGACTCCTCGAACACCGGGGAGCTGTTTTTT.

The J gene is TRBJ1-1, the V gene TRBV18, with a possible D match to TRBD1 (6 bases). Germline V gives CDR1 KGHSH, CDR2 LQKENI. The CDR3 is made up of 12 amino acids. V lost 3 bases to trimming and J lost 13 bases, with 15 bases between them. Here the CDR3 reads CASSPNRVEDFF. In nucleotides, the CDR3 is TGTGCCAGCTCACCCAACAGGGTAGAGGATTTCTTT.

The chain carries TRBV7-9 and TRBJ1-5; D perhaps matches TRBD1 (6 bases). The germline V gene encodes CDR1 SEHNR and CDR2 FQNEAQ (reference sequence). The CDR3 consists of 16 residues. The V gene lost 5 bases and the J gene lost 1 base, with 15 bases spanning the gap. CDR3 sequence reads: CASSPSQGPSNQPQHF. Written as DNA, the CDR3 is TGTGCCAGCAGCCCATCCCAGGGGCCGAGCAATCAGCCCCAGCATTTT.

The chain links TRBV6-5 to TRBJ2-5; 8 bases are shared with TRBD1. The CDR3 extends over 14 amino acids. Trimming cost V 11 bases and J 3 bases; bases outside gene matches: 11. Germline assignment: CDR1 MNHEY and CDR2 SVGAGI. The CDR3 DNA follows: TGTGCCTCCGCCTTGGACAGGGTAAAAGAGACCCAGTACTTC. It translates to CASALDRVKETQYF.

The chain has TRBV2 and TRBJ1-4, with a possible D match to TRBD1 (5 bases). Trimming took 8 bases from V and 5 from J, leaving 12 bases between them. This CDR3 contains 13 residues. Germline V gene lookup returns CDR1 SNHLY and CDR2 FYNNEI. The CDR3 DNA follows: TGTGCCAGCCGGCGGGGGGGGAATGAAAAACTGTTTTTT. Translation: CASRRGGNEKLFF.

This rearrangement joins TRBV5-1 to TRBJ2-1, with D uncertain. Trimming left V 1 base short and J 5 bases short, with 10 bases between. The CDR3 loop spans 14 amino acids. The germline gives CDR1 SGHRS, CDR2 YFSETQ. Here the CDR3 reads CASSLMGRDNEQFF. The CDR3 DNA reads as TGCGCCAGCAGCTTGATGGGTAGGGACAATGAGCAGTTCTTC.

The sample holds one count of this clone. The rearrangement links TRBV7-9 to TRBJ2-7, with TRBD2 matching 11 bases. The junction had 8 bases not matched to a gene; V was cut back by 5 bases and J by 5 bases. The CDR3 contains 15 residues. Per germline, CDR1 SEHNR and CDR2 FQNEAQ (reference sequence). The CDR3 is CASSLSSGRLHEQYF. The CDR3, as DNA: TGTGCCAGCAGCCTATCTAGCGGGAGGCTTCACGAGCAGTACTTC.

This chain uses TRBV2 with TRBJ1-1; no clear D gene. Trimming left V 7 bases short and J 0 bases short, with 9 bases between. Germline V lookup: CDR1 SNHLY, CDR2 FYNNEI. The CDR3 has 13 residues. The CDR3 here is CASTPDLNTEAFF. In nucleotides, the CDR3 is TGTGCCAGCACCCCGGACCTGAACACTGAAGCTTTCTTT.

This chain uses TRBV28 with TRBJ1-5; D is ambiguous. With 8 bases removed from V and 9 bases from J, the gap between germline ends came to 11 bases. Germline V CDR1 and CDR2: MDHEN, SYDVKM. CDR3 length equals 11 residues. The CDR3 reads CASWQIGPQHF. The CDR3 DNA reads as TGTGCCAGCTGGCAAATAGGGCCCCAGCATTTT.

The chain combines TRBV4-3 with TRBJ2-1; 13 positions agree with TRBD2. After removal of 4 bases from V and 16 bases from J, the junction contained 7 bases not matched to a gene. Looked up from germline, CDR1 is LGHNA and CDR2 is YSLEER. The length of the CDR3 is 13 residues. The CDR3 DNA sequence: TGCGCCAGCAGCCTTACACTAGCGGGAGGGCCCTTCTTC. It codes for CASSLTLAGGPFF.

CDR3 protein: CASSRMSGIPLYEQYF. The CDR3 nucleotides are TGCGCCAGCAGCCGGATGAGCGGGATTCCCCTCTACGAGCAGTACTTC. The rearrangement links TRBV5-1 to TRBJ2-7; 7 nucleotides align to TRBD2. The CDR3 length is 16 residues. Germline V gene sequence: CDR1 SGHRS, CDR2 YFSETQ. V lost 4 bases, J lost 3 bases, and 13 bases stayed unmatched.

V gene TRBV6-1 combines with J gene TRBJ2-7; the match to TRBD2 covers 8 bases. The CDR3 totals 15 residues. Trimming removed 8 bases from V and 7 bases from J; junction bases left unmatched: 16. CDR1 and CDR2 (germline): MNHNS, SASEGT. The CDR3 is CASLHGTSWGWEQYF. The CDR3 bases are TGTGCCAGCCTACACGGGACTAGTTGGGGGTGGGAGCAGTACTTC.